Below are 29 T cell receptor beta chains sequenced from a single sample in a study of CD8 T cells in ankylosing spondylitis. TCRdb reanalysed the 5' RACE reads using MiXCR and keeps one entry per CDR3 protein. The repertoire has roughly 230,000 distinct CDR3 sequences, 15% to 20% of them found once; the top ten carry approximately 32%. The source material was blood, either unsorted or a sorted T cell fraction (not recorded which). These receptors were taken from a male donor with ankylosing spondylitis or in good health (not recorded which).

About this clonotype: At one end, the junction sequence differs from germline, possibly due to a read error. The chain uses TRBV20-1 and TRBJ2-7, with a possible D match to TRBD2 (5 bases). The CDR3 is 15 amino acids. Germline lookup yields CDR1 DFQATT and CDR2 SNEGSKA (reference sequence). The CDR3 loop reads CSARNELESSYAQYF. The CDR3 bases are TGCAGTGCTAGAAATGAACTAGAGAGCTCCTACGCGCAGTACTTC.

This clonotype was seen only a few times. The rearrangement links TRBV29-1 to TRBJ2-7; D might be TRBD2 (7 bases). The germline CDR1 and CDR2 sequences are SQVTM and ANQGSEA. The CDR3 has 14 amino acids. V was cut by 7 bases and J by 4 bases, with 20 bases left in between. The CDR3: CSALVGGRVYEQYF. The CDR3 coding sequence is TGCAGCGCCCTTGTCGGGGGGCGAGTTTACGAGCAGTACTTC.

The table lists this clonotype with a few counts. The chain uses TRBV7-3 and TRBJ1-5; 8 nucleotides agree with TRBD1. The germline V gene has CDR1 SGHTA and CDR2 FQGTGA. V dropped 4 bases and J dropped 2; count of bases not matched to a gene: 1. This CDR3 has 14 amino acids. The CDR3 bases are TGTGCCAGCAGCTGGGGACAGGGCAATCAGCCCCAGCATTTT. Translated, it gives CASSWGQGNQPQHF.

The DNA of the CDR3 is TGTGCCAGCAGCTTAGACACCGGGACTAGCGGGAGGATTGAGCAGTTCTTC. It yields the protein CASSLDTGTSGRIEQFF. V and J are TRBV11-2 and TRBJ2-1, with TRBD2 matching 15 bases. CDR1 and CDR2 from the germline V gene are SGHAT and FQNNGV. Germline trimming cut 0 bases from V and 9 bases from J; bases unmatched to any gene: 6. The CDR3 length is 17 residues.

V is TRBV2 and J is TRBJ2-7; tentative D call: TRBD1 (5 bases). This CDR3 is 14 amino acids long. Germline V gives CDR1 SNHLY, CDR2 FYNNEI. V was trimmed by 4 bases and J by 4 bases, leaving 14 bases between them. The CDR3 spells CASSVGQGLYEQYF. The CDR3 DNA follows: TGTGCCAGCAGTGTCGGGCAGGGTTTGTACGAGCAGTACTTC. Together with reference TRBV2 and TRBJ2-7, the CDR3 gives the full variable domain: EPEVTQTPSHQVTQMGQEVILRCVPISNHLYFYWYRQILGQKVEFLVSFYNNEISEKSEIFDDQFSVERPDGSNFTLKIRSTKLEDSAMYFCASSVGQGLYEQYFGPGTRLTVT.

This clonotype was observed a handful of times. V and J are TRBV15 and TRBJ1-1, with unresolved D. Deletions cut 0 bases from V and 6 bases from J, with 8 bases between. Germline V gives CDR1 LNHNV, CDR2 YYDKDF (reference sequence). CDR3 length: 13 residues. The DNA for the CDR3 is TGTGCCACCAGCAGAGATTGGAGGGCTGAAGCTTTCTTT. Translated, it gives CATSRDWRAEAFF. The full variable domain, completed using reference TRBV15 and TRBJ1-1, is DAMVIQNPRYQVTQFGKPVTLSCSQTLNHNVMYWYQQKSSQAPKLLFHYYDKDFNNEADTPDNFQSRRPNTSFCFLDIRSPGLGDTAMYLCATSRDWRAEAFFGQGTRLTVV.

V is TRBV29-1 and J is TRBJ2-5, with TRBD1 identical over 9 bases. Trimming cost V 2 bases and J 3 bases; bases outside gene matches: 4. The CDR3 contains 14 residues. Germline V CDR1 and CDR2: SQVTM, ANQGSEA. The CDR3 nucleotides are TGCAGCGTTGAACTACAGGGGGCGGAAGAGACCCAGTACTTC. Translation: CSVELQGAEETQYF. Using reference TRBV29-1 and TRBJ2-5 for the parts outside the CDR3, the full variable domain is SAVISQKPSRDICQRGTSLTIQCQVDSQVTMMFWYRQQPGQSLTLIATANQGSEATYESGFVIDKFPISRPNLTFSTLTVSNMSPEDSSIYLCSVELQGAEETQYFGPGTRLLVL.

The CDR3 DNA is TGCAGTGCTAGAGATCACGGACTAGCGGGAGGCGATGAGCAGTTCTTC. The encoded protein is CSARDHGLAGGDEQFF. J is TRBJ2-1 and V is TRBV20-1; TRBD2 matches 14 bases. J lost 8 bases, V lost 0 bases, and 6 bases had no gene match. The CDR3 is 16 residues long. Germline assignment: CDR1 DFQATT and CDR2 SNEGSKA (reference sequence).

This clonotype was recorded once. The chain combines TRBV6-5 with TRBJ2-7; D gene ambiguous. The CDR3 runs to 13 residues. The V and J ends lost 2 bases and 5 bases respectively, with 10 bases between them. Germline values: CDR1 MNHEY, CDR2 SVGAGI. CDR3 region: CASSYRTFDEQYF. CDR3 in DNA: TGTGCCAGCAGTTACCGGACGTTTGACGAGCAGTACTTC.

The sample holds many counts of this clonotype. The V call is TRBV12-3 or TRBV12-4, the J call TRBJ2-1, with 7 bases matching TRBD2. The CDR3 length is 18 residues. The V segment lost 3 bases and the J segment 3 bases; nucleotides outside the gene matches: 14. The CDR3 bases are TGTGCCAGCAGTTTCAGTAGCGGGCCTCTAGATTTCTACAATGAGCAGTTCTTC. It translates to CASSFSSGPLDFYNEQFF.

CDR3 in DNA: TGCAGCGTTGAAGCCCCCCATAGCGGGTTAGCCTACGAGCAGTACTTC. Protein product: CSVEAPHSGLAYEQYF. The chain uses TRBV29-1 and TRBJ2-7; 7 nucleotides agree with TRBD2. Trimming cost V 1 base and J 2 bases; bases outside gene matches: 11. Germline values: CDR1 SQVTM, CDR2 ANQGSEA. The CDR3 sequence is 16 residues long.

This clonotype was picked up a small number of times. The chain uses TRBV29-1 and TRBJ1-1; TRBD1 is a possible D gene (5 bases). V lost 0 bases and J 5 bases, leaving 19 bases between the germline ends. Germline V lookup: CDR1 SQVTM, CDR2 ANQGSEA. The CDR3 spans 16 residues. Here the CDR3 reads CSVEELFYQGKTEAFF. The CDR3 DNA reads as TGCAGCGTTGAAGAATTGTTTTACCAGGGTAAGACTGAAGCTTTCTTT.

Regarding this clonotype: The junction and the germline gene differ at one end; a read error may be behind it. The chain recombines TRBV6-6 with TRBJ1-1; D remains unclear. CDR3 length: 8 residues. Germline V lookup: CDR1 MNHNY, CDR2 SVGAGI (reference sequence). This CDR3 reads CASSLEAF. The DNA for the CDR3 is TGTGCCAGCTCCCTTGAAGCTTTT.

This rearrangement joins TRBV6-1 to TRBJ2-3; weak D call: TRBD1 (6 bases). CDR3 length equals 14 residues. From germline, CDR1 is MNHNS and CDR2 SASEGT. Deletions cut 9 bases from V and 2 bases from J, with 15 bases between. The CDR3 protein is CASSGQQFTDTQYF. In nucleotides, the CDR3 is TGTGCCAGTTCAGGACAGCAATTCACAGATACGCAGTATTTT.

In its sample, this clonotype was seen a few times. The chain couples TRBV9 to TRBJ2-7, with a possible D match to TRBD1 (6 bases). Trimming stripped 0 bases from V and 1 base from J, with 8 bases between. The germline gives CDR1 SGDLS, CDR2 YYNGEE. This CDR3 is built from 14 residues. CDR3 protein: CASSVGDRSYEQYF. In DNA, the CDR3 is TGTGCCAGCAGCGTAGGAGACAGGTCCTACGAGCAGTACTTC.

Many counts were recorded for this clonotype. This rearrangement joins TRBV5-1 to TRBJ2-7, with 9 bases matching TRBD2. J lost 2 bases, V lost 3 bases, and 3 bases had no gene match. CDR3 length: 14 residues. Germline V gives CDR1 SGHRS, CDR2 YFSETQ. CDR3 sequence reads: CASSWTSEAYEQYF. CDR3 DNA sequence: TGCGCCAGCAGCTGGACTAGCGAAGCCTACGAGCAGTACTTC.

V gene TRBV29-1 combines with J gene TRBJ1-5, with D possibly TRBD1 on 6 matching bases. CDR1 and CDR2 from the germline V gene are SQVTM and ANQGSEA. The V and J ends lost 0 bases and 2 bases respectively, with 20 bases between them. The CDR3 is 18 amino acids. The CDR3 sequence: CSVEDPDRTGVGNQPQHF. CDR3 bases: TGCAGCGTTGAAGACCCTGACAGGACCGGTGTTGGCAATCAGCCCCAGCATTTT.

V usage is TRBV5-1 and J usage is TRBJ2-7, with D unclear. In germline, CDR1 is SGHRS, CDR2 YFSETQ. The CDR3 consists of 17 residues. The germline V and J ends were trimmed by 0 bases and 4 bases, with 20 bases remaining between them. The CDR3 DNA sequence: TGCGCCAGCAGCTTGGCCGTTTTGTCTAGAAAAGGGTACGAGCAGTACTTC. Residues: CASSLAVLSRKGYEQYF.

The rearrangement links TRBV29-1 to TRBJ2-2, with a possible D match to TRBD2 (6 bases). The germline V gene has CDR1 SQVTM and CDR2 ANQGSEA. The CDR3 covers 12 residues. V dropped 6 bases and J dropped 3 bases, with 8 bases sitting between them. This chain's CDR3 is CSVPGDTGELFF. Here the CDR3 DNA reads TGCAGCGTCCCGGGGGACACCGGGGAGCTGTTTTTT.

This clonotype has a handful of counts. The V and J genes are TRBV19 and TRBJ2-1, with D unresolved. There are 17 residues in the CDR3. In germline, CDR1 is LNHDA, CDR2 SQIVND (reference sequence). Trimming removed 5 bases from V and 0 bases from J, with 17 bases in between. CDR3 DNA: TGTGCCAGTAGTGAGTCTGGATGGCGTAGCTCCTACAATGAGCAGTTCTTC. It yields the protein CASSESGWRSSYNEQFF. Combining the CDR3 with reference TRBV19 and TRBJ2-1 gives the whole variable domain DGGITQSPKYLFRKEGQNVTLSCEQNLNHDAMYWYRQDPGQGLRLIYYSQIVNDFQKGDIAEGYSVSREKKESFPLTVTSAQKNPTAFYLCASSESGWRSSYNEQFFGPGTRLTVL.

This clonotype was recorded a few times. CDR3 in amino acids: CSVAGTSGSDPYEQYF. The CDR3 DNA sequence: TGCAGCGTTGCCGGGACTAGCGGGAGTGATCCCTACGAGCAGTACTTC. The V gene is TRBV29-1, the J gene TRBJ2-7; 14 positions agree with TRBD2. CDR1 is SQVTM, CDR2 ANQGSEA, per germline. CDR3 length: 16 amino acids. J lost 2 bases, V lost 4 bases, and 7 bases had no gene match.

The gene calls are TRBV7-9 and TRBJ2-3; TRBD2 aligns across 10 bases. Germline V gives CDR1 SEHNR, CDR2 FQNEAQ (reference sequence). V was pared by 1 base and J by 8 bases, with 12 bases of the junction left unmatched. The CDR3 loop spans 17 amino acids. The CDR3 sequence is CASSLGDLAGEGGTQYF. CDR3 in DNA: TGTGCCAGCAGCTTAGGAGATCTAGCGGGAGAAGGAGGTACGCAGTATTTT.

The CDR3 sequence: CASSASGGYYEQYF. CDR3 nucleotide sequence: TGTGCCAGCAGTGCTTCCGGGGGTTACTACGAGCAGTACTTC. The chain is built from TRBV6-1 and TRBJ2-7, with D possibly being TRBD2 (6 bases). Trimming shortened V by 4 bases and J by 3 bases, and 13 bases separated the two germline ends. Germline V gene lookup returns CDR1 MNHNS and CDR2 SASEGT. The CDR3 contains 14 residues.

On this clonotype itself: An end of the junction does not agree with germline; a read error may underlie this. The CDR3 nucleotides read TGCAGCGTCGCGGACAGTAACTCCTACAAGCAGTACTTC. The encoded protein is CSVADSNSYKQYF. This chain links TRBV29-1 with TRBJ2-7, with a weak D call TRBD1 (6 bases). CDR1 and CDR2 (germline): SQVTM, ANQGSEA. The CDR3 runs 13 residues.

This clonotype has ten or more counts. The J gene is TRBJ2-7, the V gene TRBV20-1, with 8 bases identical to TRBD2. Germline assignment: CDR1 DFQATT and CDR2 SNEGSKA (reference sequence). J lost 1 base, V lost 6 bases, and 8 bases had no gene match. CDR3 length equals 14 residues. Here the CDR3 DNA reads TGCAGTGCCCGGAGACTAGCGAGTTCCTACGAGCAGTACTTC. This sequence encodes CSARRLASSYEQYF.

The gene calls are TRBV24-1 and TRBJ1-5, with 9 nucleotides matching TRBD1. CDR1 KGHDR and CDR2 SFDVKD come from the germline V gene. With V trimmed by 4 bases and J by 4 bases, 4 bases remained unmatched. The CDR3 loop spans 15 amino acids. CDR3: CATSETGQGNQPQHF. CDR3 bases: TGTGCCACCAGTGAGACGGGACAGGGTAATCAGCCCCAGCATTTT.

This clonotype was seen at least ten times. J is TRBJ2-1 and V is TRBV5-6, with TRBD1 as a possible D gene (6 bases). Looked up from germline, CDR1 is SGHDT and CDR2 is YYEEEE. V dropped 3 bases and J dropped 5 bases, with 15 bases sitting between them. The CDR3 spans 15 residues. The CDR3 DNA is TGTGCCAGCAGCTCCGCCGACAGGAGCGACAATGAGCAGTTCTTC. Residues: CASSSADRSDNEQFF.

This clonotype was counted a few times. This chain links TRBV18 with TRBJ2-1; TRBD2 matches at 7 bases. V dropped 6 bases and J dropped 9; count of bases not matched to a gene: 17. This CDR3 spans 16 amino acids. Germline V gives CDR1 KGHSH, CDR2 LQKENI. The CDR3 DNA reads TGTGCCAGCTCCTCCTCTAGCGGCCTCTTGGTCACTGAGCAGTTCTTC. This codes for CASSSSSGLLVTEQFF.

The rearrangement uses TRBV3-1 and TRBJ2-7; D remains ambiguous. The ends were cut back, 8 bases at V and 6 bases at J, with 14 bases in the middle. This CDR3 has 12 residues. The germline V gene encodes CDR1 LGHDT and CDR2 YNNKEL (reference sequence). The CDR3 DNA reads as TGTGCCAGCGGGAAAAGGCAGACCGAGCAGTACTTC. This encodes CASGKRQTEQYF.